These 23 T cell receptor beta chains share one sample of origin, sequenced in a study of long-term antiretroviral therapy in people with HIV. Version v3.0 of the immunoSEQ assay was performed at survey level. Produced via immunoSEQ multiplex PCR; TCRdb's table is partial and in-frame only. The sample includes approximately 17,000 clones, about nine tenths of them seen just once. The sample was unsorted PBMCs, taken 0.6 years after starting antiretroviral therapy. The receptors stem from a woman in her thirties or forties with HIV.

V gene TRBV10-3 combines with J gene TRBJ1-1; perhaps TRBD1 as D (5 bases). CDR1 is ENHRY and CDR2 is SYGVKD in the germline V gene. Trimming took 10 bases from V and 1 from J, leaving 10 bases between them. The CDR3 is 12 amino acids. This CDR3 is CATTTGNTEAFF. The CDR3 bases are TGTGCCACCACTACAGGGAACACTGAAGCTTTCTTT.

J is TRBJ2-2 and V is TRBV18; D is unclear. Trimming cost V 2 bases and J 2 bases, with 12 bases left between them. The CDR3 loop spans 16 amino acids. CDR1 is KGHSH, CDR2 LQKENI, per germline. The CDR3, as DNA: TGTGCCAGCTCACCAAGGACCACCTCCAACACCGGGGAGCTGTTTTTT. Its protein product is CASSPRTTSNTGELFF.

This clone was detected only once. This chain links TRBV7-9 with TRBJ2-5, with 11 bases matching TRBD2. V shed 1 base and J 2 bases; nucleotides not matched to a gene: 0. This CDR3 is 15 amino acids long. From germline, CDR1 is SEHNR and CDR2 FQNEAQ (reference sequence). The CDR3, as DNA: TGTGCCAGCAGCTTAGGGACTAGCGGGCAAGAGACCCAGTACTTC. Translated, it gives CASSLGTSGQETQYF.

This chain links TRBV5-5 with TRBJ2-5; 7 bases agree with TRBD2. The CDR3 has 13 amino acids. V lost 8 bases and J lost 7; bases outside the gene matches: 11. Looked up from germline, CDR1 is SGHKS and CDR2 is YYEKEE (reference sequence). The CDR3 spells CASHPGTKGTQYF. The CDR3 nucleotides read TGTGCCAGTCACCCGGGGACTAAAGGGACCCAGTACTTC.

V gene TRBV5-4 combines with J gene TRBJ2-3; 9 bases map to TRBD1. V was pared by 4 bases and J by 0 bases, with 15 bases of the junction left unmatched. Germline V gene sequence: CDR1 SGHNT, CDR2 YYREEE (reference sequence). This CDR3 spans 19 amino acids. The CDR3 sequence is CASSALGTGFNASTDTQYF. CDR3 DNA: TGTGCCAGCAGCGCCTTAGGGACAGGGTTTAATGCTAGCACAGATACGCAGTATTTT.

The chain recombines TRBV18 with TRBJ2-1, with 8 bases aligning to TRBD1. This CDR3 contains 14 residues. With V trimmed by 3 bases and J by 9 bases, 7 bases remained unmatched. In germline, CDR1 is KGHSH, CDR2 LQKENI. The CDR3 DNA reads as TGTGCCAGCTCACCGAGGACAGGGTTTAGTGAGCAGTTCTTC. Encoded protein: CASSPRTGFSEQFF.

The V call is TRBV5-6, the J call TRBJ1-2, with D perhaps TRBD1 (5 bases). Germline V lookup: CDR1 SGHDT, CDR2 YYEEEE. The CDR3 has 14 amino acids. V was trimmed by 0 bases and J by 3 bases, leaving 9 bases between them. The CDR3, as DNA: TGTGCCAGCAGCTTGGTAGGGGTACACTATGGCTACACCTTC. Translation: CASSLVGVHYGYTF.

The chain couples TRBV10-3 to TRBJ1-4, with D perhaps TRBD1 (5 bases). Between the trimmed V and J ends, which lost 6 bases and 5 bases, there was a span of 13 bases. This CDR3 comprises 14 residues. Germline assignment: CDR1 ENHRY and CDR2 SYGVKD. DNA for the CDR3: TGTGCCATCAGCTCCGGGACCGAGAATGAAAAACTGTTTTTT. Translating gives CAISSGTENEKLFF.

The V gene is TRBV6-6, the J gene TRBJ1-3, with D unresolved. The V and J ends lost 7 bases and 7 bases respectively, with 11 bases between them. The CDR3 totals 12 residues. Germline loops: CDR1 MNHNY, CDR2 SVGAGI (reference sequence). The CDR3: CASKDPLNTIYF. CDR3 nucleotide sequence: TGTGCCAGCAAGGATCCTCTGAACACCATATATTTT.

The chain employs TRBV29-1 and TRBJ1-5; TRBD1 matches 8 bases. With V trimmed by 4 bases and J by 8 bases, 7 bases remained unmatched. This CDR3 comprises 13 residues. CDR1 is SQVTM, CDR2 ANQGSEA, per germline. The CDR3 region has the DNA TGCAGCGTTGCCGCCGGGACAGGCGAGCCCCAGCATTTT. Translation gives CSVAAGTGEPQHF.

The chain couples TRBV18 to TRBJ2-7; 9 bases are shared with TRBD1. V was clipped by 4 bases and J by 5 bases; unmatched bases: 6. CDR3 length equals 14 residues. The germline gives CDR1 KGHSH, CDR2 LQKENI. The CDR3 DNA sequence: TGTGCCAGCTCACTACCGGGACAGGGTGACGAGCAGTACTTC. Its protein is CASSLPGQGDEQYF. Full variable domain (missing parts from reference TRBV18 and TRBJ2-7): NAGVMQNPRHLVRRRGQEARLRCSPMKGHSHVYWYRQLPEEGLKFMVYLQKENIIDESGMPKERFSAEFPKEGPSILRIQQVVRGDSAAYFCASSLPGQGDEQYFGPGTRLTVT.

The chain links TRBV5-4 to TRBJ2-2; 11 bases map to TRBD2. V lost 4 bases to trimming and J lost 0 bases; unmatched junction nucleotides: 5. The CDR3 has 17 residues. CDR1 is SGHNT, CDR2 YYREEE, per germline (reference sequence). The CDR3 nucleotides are TGTGCCAGCAGCCCGGGACTAGCGGCGACGAACACCGGGGAGCTGTTTTTT. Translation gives CASSPGLAATNTGELFF.

The CDR3 DNA is TGTGCCAGCACCCCAACACGGGGTATGAACACTGAAGCTTTCTTT. Amino acids: CASTPTRGMNTEAFF. The chain has TRBV7-2 and TRBJ1-1; no definite D call. The germline CDR1 and CDR2 sequences are SGHTA and FQGNSA. V gave up 7 bases and J gave up 0 bases, with 15 bases separating them. The CDR3 extends over 15 amino acids.

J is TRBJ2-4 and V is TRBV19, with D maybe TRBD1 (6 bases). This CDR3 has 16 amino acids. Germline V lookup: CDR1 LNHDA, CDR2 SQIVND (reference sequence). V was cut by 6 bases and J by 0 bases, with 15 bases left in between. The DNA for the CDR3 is TGTGCCAGTAGCCCACCGGGACACCGAGCCAAAAACATTCAGTACTTC. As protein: CASSPPGHRAKNIQYF.

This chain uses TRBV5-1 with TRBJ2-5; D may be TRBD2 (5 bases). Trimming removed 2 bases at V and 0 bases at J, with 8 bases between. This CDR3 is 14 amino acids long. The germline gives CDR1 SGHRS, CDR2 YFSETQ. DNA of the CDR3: TGCGCCAGCAGCTTCGAGGGTCACCAAGAGACCCAGTACTTC. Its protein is CASSFEGHQETQYF.

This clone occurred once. CDR3 nucleotides: TGTGCCAGCAGCTTAGACAGGCTCTATGGCTACACCTTC. Its protein is CASSLDRLYGYTF. This chain uses TRBV7-2 with TRBJ1-2; D may be TRBD1 (5 bases). The germline V gene encodes CDR1 SGHTA and CDR2 FQGNSA. The germline V and J ends were trimmed by 1 base and 4 bases, with 7 bases remaining between them. There are 13 residues in the CDR3. Full variable domain (outside the CDR3, taken from reference TRBV7-2 and TRBJ1-2): GAGVSQSPSNKVTEKGKDVELRCDPISGHTALYWYRQSLGQGLEFLIYFQGNSAPDKSGLPSDRFSAERTGGSVSTLTIQRTQQEDSAVYLCASSLDRLYGYTFGSGTRLTVV.

The CDR3 loop reads CASSLDRVNTEAFF. The DNA of the CDR3 is TGTGCCAGCAGCTTAGACAGGGTGAACACTGAAGCTTTCTTT. The gene calls are TRBV5-4 and TRBJ1-1; 7 bases map to TRBD1. Losses at the gene ends were 2 bases for V and 0 bases for J; bases not matched to a gene: 1. The CDR3 has 14 residues. Germline values: CDR1 SGHNT, CDR2 YYREEE (reference sequence).

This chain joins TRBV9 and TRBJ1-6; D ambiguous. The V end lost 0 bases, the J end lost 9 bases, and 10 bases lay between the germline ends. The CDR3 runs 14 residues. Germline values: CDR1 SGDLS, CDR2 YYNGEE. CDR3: CASSVGGSGSPLHF. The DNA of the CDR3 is TGTGCCAGCAGCGTAGGAGGGTCAGGTTCACCCCTCCACTTT.

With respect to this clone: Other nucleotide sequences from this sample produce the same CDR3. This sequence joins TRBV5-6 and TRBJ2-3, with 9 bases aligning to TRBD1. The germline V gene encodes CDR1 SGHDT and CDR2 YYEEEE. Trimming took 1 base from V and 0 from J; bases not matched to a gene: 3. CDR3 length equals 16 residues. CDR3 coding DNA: TGTGCCAGCAGCTTGAGGACAGGGGTTAGCACAGATACGCAGTATTTT. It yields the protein CASSLRTGVSTDTQYF. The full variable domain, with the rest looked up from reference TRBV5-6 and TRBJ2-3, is DAGVTQSPTHLIKTRGQQVTLRCSPKSGHDTVSWYQQALGQGPQFIFQYYEEEERQRGNFPDRFSGHQFPNYSSELNVNALLLGDSALYLCASSLRTGVSTDTQYFGPGTRLTVL.

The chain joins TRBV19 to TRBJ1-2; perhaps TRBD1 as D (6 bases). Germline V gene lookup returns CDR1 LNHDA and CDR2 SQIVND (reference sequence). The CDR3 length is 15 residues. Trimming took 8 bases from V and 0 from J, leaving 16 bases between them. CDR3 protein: CASSRGASANYGYTF. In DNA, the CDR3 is TGTGCCAGTTCCAGGGGCGCATCAGCTAACTATGGCTACACCTTC.

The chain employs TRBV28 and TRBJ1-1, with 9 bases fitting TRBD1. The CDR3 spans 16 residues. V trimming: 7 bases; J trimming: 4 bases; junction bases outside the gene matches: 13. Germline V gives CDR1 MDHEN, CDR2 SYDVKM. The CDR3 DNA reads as TGTGCCAGCAACCAACACAGGGGGCCGACGGGCACTGAAGCTTTCTTT. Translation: CASNQHRGPTGTEAFF.

This CDR3 reads CASSQSPQGFRETQYF. DNA for the CDR3: TGCGCCAGCAGCCAATCGCCACAGGGGTTCCGGGAGACCCAGTACTTC. This chain joins TRBV4-1 and TRBJ2-5; 7 positions match TRBD1. Germline values: CDR1 MGHRA, CDR2 YSYEKL. The CDR3 has 16 amino acids. The ends lost 2 bases at V and 5 bases at J; junction bases unmatched: 11.

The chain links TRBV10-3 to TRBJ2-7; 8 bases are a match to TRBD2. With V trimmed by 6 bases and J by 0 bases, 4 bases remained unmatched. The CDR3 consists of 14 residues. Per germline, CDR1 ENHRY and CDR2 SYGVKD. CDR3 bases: TGTGCCATCAGCCGGGGGGGTACCTCCTACGAGCAGTACTTC. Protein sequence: CAISRGGTSYEQYF.